The 21 T cell receptor beta chains presented below share a single source sample, sequenced in a study of blood T cell repertoires in COVID-19. The repertoire was sequenced with immunoSEQ multiplex PCR; TCRdb's copy has only in-frame clones and lacks some. Of about 150,000 clones listed, roughly 91% were seen once; the top ten hold around 5%. Material for sequencing was peripheral blood. The source is a man aged 18-30 years with COVID-19, enrolled during active disease.

The chain employs TRBV7-6 and TRBJ1-3, with a possible D match to TRBD1 (5 bases). The CDR3 has 13 residues. Trimming took 2 bases from V and 5 from J, leaving 7 bases between them. CDR1 is SGHVS and CDR2 is FNYEAQ in the germline V gene. The CDR3 bases are TGTGCCAGCAGCTTACGACAGAGAAACACCATATATTTT. Translated, it gives CASSLRQRNTIYF.

This clone was seen once. The junction departs from the called germline gene at one end, perhaps through a read error. The chain combines TRBV7-7 with TRBJ2-1; tentatively, D is TRBD1 (6 bases). Per germline, CDR1 SSHAT and CDR2 FNYEAQ (reference sequence). This CDR3 is built from 15 residues. CDR3 protein: CASSLVVGALNEQFF. Here the CDR3 DNA reads TGTGCTAGCAGCTTAGTCGTGGGGGCGCTGAATGAGCAGTTCTTC.

This clone was picked up a small number of times. The rearrangement uses TRBV19 and TRBJ2-1, with D unclear. Looked up from germline, CDR1 is LNHDA and CDR2 is SQIVND (reference sequence). The CDR3 runs 15 residues. Trimming took off 1 base at V and 3 bases at J, with 10 bases between the two ends. The CDR3 reads CASSIGVAVYNEQFF. The CDR3 nucleotides are TGTGCCAGTAGTATAGGGGTAGCAGTCTACAATGAGCAGTTCTTC.

The CDR3 protein is CASSTGTNNSPLHF. The CDR3 DNA reads TGTGCCAGCAGTACTGGGACTAATAATTCACCCCTCCACTTT. The chain uses TRBV6-2 or TRBV6-3 and TRBJ1-6, with D perhaps matching TRBD1 (5 bases). The ends were cut back, 5 bases at V and 5 bases at J, with 10 bases in the middle. Germline CDR1 is MNHEY and CDR2 is SVGEGT. This CDR3 has 14 amino acids.

CDR3 loop: CASSVSLQGGPYNEQFF. DNA of the CDR3: TGCGCCAGCAGTGTTTCCCTACAGGGCGGACCCTACAATGAGCAGTTCTTC. The rearrangement links TRBV10-2 to TRBJ2-1; D might be TRBD1 (6 bases). The CDR3 has 17 residues. V was cut by 4 bases and J by 2 bases, with 18 bases left in between. The germline gives CDR1 WSHSY, CDR2 SAAADI.

This chain uses TRBV7-2 with TRBJ2-3; 9 nucleotides agree with TRBD1. This CDR3 has 16 residues. V shed 5 bases, J shed 1 base, and the junction held 7 bases outside the gene matches. Germline V gene data show CDR1 as SGHTA and CDR2 as FQGNSA. CDR3 in amino acids: CASSPGTGRRTDTQYF. In nucleotides, the CDR3 is TGTGCCAGCAGCCCCGGGACAGGGCGGCGCACAGATACGCAGTATTTT.

The chain carries TRBV28 and TRBJ1-1, with D perhaps TRBD1 (5 bases). Germline CDR1 and CDR2: MDHEN and SYDVKM. This CDR3 region has 14 residues. The V end was cut by 5 bases, the J end by 2 bases, with 12 bases between. In nucleotides, the CDR3 is TGTGCCAGCAGTACGACAGCTATCAACACTGAAGCTTTCTTT. It translates to CASSTTAINTEAFF.

The chain couples TRBV5-1 to TRBJ2-3; 8 nucleotides align to TRBD1. Germline values: CDR1 SGHRS, CDR2 YFSETQ. After removal of 6 bases from V and 4 bases from J, the junction contained 4 bases not matched to a gene. CDR3 size: 13 residues. DNA of the CDR3: TGCGCCAGCAAGGGACAGGAGGCAGATACGCAGTATTTT. Protein sequence: CASKGQEADTQYF.

The rearrangement joins TRBV28 to TRBJ1-4, with 8 bases aligning to TRBD1. V lost 5 bases to trimming and J lost 7 bases; unmatched junction nucleotides: 9. CDR3 length: 15 amino acids. The germline CDR1 and CDR2 sequences are MDHEN and SYDVKM. CDR3 sequence reads: CASSLTTGVLEKLFF. The CDR3 nucleotides read TGTGCCAGCAGTCTGACGACAGGGGTACTTGAAAAACTGTTTTTT.

The chain joins TRBV19 to TRBJ1-2; 7 positions agree with TRBD1. Germline CDR1 LNHDA, CDR2 SQIVND (reference sequence). The CDR3 runs 16 residues. The V gene end was trimmed by 1 base and the J gene end by 4 bases; junction bases not matched to a gene: 9. The CDR3 nucleotides are TGTGCCAGTAGTATAGGAGGTGGCAGGGGGATCTATGGCTACACCTTC. Its protein product is CASSIGGGRGIYGYTF.

This chain connects TRBV4-1 to TRBJ1-4; unclear D gene. The CDR3 spans 15 residues. V lost 4 bases and J 8 bases, leaving 17 bases between the germline ends. From germline, CDR1 is MGHRA and CDR2 YSYEKL. DNA of the CDR3: TGCGCCAGCAGCCTTGTAGAGGCGAGGAGGGAAAAACTGTTTTTT. Translated, it gives CASSLVEARREKLFF.

J is TRBJ1-5 and V is TRBV19; D remains unclear. Trimming pared 3 bases from V and 0 bases from J, leaving 9 bases between. Per the germline V gene, CDR1 is LNHDA and CDR2 is SQIVND (reference sequence). The CDR3 length is 15 residues. The CDR3 bases are TGTGCCAGTAGTATCGGGGTACTTAGCAATCAGCCCCAGCATTTT. Translated: CASSIGVLSNQPQHF.

This clone appeared a single time. The genes are TRBV30 and TRBJ1-5; no firm D call. V was cut by 5 bases and J by 3 bases, with 14 bases left in between. The CDR3 length is 14 residues. In germline, CDR1 is GTSNPN, CDR2 SVGIG (reference sequence). CDR3 coding DNA: TGTGCCTGGGAAAGCGGCCTATACAATCAGCCCCAGCATTTT. Protein sequence: CAWESGLYNQPQHF.

V gene TRBV6-2 or TRBV6-3 combines with J gene TRBJ1-4; 9 bases are a match to TRBD1. V gave up 5 bases and J gave up 8 bases; unmatched junction bases: 9. Germline V gives CDR1 MNHEY, CDR2 SVGEGT. This CDR3 region has 15 residues. CDR3 loop: CASSATGGGSEKLFF. In DNA form, the CDR3 reads TGTGCCAGCAGTGCTACAGGGGGCGGGAGCGAAAAACTGTTTTTT.

This clone was observed once. This chain uses TRBV19 with TRBJ1-5; 7 bases map to TRBD1. V lost 3 bases and J lost 3; bases outside the gene matches: 8. From germline, CDR1 is LNHDA and CDR2 SQIVND (reference sequence). The CDR3 totals 16 residues. In DNA, the CDR3 is TGTGCCAGTAGTATGGGGAACAGGGGTTACAATCAGCCCCAGCATTTT. Residues: CASSMGNRGYNQPQHF.

The rearrangement joins TRBV5-1 to TRBJ2-7; maybe TRBD1 (6 bases). The CDR3 sequence is 15 residues long. CDR1 is SGHRS, CDR2 YFSETQ, per germline. V shed 4 bases and J shed 4 bases, with 18 bases lying between them. Here the CDR3 reads CASSVDSPTTYEQYF. The CDR3 DNA reads as TGCGCCAGCAGCGTGGACAGTCCAACCACTTACGAGCAGTACTTC.

This chain uses TRBV7-2 with TRBJ2-2; 7 bases line up with TRBD2. V lost 1 base and J lost 2; bases outside the gene matches: 4. CDR1 is SGHTA, CDR2 FQGNSA, per germline. The CDR3 totals 16 residues. CDR3 sequence reads: CASSLVGTKNTGELFF. Here the CDR3 DNA reads TGTGCCAGCAGCTTAGTCGGGACTAAAAACACCGGGGAGCTGTTTTTT.

The rearrangement joins TRBV14 to TRBJ1-1; D might be TRBD1 (6 bases). There are 15 residues in the CDR3. V gave up 3 bases and J gave up 7 bases, with 18 bases separating them. Per germline, CDR1 SGHDN and CDR2 FVKESK. In DNA form, the CDR3 reads TGTGCCAGCAGCCATGGGGTAATGGGGGCAAGTGAAGCTTTCTTT. This encodes CASSHGVMGASEAFF.

This clone was counted a few times. The chain joins TRBV7-9 to TRBJ1-3, with unresolved D. Trimming cost V 4 bases and J 10 bases, with 32 bases left between them. CDR1 is SEHNR, CDR2 FQNEAQ, per germline (reference sequence). The CDR3 has 19 residues. This chain's CDR3 is CASSSFGERPGGGLKTIYF. The CDR3, as DNA: TGTGCCAGCAGCTCTTTCGGAGAGCGCCCAGGAGGTGGTTTGAAGACCATATATTTT. The variable domain in full, with the rest retrieved from reference TRBV7-9 and TRBJ1-3, is DTGVSQNPRHKITKRGQNVTFRCDPISEHNRLYWYRQTLGQGPEFLTYFQNEAQLEKSRLLSDRFSAERPKGSFSTLEIQRTEQGDSAMYLCASSSFGERPGGGLKTIYFGEGSWLTVV.

The chain employs TRBV6-5 and TRBJ1-2; no definite D call. The CDR3 sequence is 13 residues long. The germline CDR1 and CDR2 sequences are MNHEY and SVGAGI. The V and J ends lost 6 bases and 3 bases respectively, with 11 bases between them. CDR3 sequence (DNA): TGTGCCAGCAGATCGGGGATGCACTATGGCTACACCTTC. As protein: CASRSGMHYGYTF.

The chain joins TRBV6-5 to TRBJ1-2; 8 bases match TRBD1. Germline assignment: CDR1 MNHEY and CDR2 SVGAGI. With 6 bases clipped from V and 2 bases from J, the junction kept 8 bases outside the gene matches. The CDR3 contains 15 residues. This CDR3 reads CASRNTGTGNYGYTF. For the CDR3, the DNA is TGTGCCAGCAGGAACACAGGGACAGGCAACTATGGCTACACCTTC.